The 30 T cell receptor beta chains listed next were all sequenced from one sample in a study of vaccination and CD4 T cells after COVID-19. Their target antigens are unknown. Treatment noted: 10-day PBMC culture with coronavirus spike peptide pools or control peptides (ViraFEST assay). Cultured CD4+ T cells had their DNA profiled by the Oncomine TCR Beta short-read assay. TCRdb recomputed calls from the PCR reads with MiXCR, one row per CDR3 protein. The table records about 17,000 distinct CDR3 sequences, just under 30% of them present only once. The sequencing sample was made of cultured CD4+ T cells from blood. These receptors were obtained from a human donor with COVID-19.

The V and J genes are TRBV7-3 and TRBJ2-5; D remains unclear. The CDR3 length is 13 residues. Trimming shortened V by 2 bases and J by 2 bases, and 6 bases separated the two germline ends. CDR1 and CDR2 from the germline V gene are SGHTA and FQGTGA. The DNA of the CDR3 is TGTGCCAGCAGCTTATCTCAGCAAGAGACCCAGTACTTC. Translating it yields CASSLSQQETQYF. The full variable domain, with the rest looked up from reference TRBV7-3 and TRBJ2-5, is GAGVSQTPSNKVTEKGKYVELRCDPISGHTALYWYRQSLGQGPEFLIYFQGTGAADDSGLPNDRFFAVRPEGSVSTLKIQRTERGDSAVYLCASSLSQQETQYFGPGTRLLVL.

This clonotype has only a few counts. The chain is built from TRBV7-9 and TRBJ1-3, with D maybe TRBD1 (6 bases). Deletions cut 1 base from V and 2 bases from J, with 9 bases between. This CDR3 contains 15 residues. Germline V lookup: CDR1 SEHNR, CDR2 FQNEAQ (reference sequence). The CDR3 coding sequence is TGTGCCAGCAGCTTAGTGCAGGGGACTGGAAACACCATATATTTT. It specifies CASSLVQGTGNTIYF.

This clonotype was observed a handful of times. Here the CDR3 reads CASSPTHFPGYTF. CDR3 DNA: TGTGCCAGCAGCCCCACCCACTTTCCTGGCTACACCTTC. The chain carries TRBV5-8 and TRBJ1-2; unclear D gene. Germline values: CDR1 SGHTS, CDR2 YDEGEE. Trimming shortened V by 4 bases and J by 7 bases, and 14 bases separated the two germline ends. The CDR3 length is 13 residues.

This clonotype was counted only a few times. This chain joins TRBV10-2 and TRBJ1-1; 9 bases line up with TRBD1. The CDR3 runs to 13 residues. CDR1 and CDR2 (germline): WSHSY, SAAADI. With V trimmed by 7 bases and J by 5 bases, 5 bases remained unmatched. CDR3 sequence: CASNRQGGTEAFF. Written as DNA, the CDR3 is TGCGCCAGCAATCGACAGGGGGGAACTGAAGCTTTCTTT.

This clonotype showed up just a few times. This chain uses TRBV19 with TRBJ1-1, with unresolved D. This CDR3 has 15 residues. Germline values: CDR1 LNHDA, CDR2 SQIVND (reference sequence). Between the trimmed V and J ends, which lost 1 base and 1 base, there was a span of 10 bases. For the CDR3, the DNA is TGTGCCAGTAGTATAGTTCACAGTAAGAACACTGAAGCTTTCTTT. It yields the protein CASSIVHSKNTEAFF.

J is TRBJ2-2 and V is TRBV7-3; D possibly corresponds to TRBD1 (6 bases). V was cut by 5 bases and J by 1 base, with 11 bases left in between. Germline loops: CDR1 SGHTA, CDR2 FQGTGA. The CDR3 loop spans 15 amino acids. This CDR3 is CASSLDRRNTGELFF. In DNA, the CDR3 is TGTGCCAGCAGCCTAGACAGGAGGAACACCGGGGAGCTGTTTTTT.

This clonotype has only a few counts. CDR3: CSARDHVGDFSETQYF. In DNA, the CDR3 is TGCAGTGCTAGAGATCACGTGGGGGACTTTTCTGAGACCCAGTACTTC. This chain uses TRBV20-1 with TRBJ2-5; TRBD2 is a possible D gene (6 bases). In germline, CDR1 is DFQATT, CDR2 SNEGSKA (reference sequence). There are 16 residues in the CDR3. Trimming left V 0 bases short and J 5 bases short, with 19 bases between.

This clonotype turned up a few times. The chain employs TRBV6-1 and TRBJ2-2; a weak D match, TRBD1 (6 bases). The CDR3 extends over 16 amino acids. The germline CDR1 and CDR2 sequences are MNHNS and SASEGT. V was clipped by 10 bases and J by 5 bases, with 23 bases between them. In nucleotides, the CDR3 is TGTGCCACCGAACGCTCCAGACAGGTTGGGACCGGGGAGCTGTTTTTT. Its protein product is CATERSRQVGTGELFF.

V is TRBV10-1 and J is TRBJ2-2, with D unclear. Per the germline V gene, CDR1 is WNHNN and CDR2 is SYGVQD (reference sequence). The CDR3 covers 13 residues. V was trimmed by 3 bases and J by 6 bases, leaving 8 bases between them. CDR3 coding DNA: TGCGCCAGCAGTGAACGAGCCTCCGGGGAGCTGTTTTTT. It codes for CASSERASGELFF.

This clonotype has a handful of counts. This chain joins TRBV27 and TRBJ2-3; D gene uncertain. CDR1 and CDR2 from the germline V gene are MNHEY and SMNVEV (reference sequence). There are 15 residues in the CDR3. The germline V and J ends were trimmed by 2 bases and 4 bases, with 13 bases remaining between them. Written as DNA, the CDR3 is TGTGCCAGCAGTTTACGGGCCCCCGGCGCAGATACGCAGTATTTT. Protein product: CASSLRAPGADTQYF.

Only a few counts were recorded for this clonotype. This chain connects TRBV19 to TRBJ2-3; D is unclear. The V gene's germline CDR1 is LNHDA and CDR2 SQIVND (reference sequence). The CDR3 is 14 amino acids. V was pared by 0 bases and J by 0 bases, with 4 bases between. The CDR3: CASSIDPSTDTQYF. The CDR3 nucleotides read TGTGCCAGTAGTATAGACCCTAGCACAGATACGCAGTATTTT.

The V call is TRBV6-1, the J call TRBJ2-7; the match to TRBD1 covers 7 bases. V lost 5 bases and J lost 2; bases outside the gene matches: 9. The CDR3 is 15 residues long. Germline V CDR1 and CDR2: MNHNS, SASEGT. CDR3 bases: TGTGCCAGCAGTAGAGGGGTACAGGGGACCTACGAGCAGTACTTC. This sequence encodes CASSRGVQGTYEQYF.

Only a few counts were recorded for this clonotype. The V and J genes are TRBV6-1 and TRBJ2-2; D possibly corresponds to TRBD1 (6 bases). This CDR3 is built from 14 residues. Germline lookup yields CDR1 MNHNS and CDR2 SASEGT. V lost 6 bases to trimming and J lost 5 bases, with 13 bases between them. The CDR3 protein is CASRDRPETGELFF. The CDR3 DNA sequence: TGTGCCAGCAGGGACAGACCTGAAACCGGGGAGCTGTTTTTT.

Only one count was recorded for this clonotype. CDR3 sequence (DNA): TGTGCCAGCAGTTTACGGACAGCTTATAATTCACCCCTCCACTTT. Residues: CASSLRTAYNSPLHF. The V call is TRBV12-3 or TRBV12-4, the J call TRBJ1-6, with a weak D call TRBD1 (6 bases). Trimming pared 2 bases from V and 4 bases from J, leaving 9 bases between. CDR3 length equals 15 residues.

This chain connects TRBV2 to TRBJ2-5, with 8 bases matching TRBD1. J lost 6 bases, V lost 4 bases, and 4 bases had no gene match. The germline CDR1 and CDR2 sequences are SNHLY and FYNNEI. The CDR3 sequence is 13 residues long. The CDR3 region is CASSADRAKTQYF. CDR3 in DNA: TGTGCCAGCAGTGCGGACAGGGCCAAGACCCAGTACTTC.

The CDR3 spells CASDSYNEQFF. In DNA, the CDR3 is TGTGCCAGCGATTCCTACAATGAGCAGTTCTTC. V usage is TRBV7-9 and J usage is TRBJ2-1, with unresolved D. Per germline, CDR1 SEHNR and CDR2 FQNEAQ (reference sequence). The CDR3 consists of 11 residues. Trimming pared 8 bases from V and 1 base from J, leaving 3 bases between.

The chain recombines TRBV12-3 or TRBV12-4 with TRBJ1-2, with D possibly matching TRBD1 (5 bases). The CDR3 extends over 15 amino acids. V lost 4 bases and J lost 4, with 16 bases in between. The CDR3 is CASSWGRRFGYGYTF. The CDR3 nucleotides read TGTGCCAGCAGTTGGGGACGGCGATTTGGCTATGGCTACACCTTC.

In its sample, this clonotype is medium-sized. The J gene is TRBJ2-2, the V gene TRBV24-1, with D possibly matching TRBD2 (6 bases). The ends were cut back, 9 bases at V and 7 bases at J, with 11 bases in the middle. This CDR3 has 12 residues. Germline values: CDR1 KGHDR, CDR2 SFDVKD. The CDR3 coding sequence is TGTGCCACCTCCGGGGGAGGCGGGGAGCTGTTTTTT. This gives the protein CATSGGGGELFF.

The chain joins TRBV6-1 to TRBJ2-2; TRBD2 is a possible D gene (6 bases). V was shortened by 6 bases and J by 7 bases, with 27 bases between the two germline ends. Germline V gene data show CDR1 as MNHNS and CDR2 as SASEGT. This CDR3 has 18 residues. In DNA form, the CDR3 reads TGTGCCAGCAGCGATCTCCGGGGGAAGGGAACTGTCGGCGGGGAGCTGTTTTTT. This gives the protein CASSDLRGKGTVGGELFF.

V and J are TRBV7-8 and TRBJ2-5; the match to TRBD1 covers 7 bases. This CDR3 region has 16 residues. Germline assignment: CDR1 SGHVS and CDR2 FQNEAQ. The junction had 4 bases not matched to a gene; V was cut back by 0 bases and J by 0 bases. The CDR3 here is CASSLAQTGYQETQYF. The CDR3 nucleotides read TGTGCCAGCAGCTTAGCGCAGACAGGGTACCAAGAGACCCAGTACTTC.

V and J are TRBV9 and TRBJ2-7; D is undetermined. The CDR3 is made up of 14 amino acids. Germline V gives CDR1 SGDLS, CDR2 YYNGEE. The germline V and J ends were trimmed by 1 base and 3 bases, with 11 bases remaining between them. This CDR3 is CASSVSGQNYEQYF. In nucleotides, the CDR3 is TGTGCCAGCAGCGTATCAGGCCAGAACTACGAGCAGTACTTC.

The CDR3 here is CASSQVTGELFF. The CDR3 coding sequence is TGCGCCAGCAGCCAAGTCACCGGGGAGCTGTTTTTT. V and J are TRBV4-3 and TRBJ2-2; D is undetermined. Germline V lookup: CDR1 LGHNA, CDR2 YSLEER. V was pared by 1 base and J by 4 bases, with 1 base between. The CDR3 has 12 amino acids.

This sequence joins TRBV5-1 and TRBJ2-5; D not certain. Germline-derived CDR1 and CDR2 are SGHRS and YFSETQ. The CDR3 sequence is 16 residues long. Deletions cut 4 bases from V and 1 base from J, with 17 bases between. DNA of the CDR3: TGCGCCAGCAGCCCCGGGCCCACTATCGGCCAAGAGACCCAGTACTTC. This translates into CASSPGPTIGQETQYF.

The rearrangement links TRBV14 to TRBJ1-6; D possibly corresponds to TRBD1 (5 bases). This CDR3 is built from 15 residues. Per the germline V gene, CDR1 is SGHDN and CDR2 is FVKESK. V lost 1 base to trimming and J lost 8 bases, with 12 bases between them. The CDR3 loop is CASSQVIGGDSPLHF. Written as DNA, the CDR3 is TGTGCCAGCAGCCAAGTCATCGGAGGGGATTCACCCCTCCACTTT.

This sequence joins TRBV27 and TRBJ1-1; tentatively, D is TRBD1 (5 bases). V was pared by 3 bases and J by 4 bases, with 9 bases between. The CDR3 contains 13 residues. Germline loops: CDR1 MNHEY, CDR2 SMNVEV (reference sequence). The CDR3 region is CASSFARATEAFF. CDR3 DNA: TGTGCCAGCAGTTTCGCCAGGGCCACTGAAGCTTTCTTT.

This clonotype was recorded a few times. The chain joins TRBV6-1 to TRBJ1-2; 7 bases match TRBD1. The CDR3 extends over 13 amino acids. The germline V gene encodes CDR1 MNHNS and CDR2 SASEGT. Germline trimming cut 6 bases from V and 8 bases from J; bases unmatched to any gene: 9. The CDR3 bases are TGTGCCAGCAGGAGCCCAACAGGGGAGGGCTACACCTTC. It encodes CASRSPTGEGYTF.

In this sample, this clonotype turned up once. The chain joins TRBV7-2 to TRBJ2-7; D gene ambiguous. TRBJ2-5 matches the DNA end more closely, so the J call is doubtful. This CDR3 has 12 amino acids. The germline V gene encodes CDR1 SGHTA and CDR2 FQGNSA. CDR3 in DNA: TGTGCCAGCAGCGCATTCAGAGAGACCCAGTACTTC. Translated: CASSAFRETQYF.

The CDR3 DNA follows: TGTGCCAGCAGCACCCGACTAGCGGGGGGCACAGATACGCAGTATTTT. Protein product: CASSTRLAGGTDTQYF. The gene calls are TRBV11-2 and TRBJ2-3; 12 positions agree with TRBD2. Trimming removed 5 bases from V and 1 base from J; junction bases left unmatched: 4. This CDR3 has 16 residues. CDR1 and CDR2 from the germline V gene are SGHAT and FQNNGV.

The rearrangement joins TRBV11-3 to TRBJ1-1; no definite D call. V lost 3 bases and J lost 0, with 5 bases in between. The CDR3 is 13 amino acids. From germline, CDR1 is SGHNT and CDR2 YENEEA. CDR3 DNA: TGTGCCAGCAGCTTCAGTATGAACACTGAAGCTTTCTTT. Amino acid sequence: CASSFSMNTEAFF.

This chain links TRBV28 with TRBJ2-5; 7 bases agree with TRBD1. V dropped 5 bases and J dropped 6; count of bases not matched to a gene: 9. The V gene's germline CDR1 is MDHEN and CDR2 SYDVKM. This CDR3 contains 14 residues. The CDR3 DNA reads TGTGCCAGCAGTCCCCCGGGACAGACGAAGACCCAGTACTTC. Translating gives CASSPPGQTKTQYF.